The 17 T cell receptor beta chains presented below share a single source sample, sequenced in a study of PD-1 blockade in classical Hodgkin lymphoma. The sample's time point: cycle 4 day 1 (C4D1), after 5 to 7 weeks of nivolumab. After autologous stem cell transplantation all patients relapsed, and prior brentuximab vedotin exposure differed between cohorts. TCRdb's table, derived via immunoSEQ multiplex PCR, lists solely in-frame clones and lacks some. Here the sample spans 41,000 or so clones, 69% being singletons. The material sequenced was peripheral blood mononuclear cells (PBMCs), taken before the fourth cycle of nivolumab. These receptors originate from a human donor with classical Hodgkin lymphoma.

This chain connects TRBV2 to TRBJ1-5; 10 bases agree with TRBD1. This CDR3 has 14 amino acids. V shed 6 bases and J 11 bases; nucleotides not matched to a gene: 10. CDR1 and CDR2 from the germline V gene are SNHLY and FYNNEI. CDR3 loop: CASSGTGESKAQHF. In DNA, the CDR3 is TGTGCCAGCAGCGGGACAGGGGAGTCCAAGGCCCAGCATTTT.

The rearrangement joins TRBV6-5 to TRBJ1-1; D not resolved. Trimming removed 6 bases from V and 1 base from J, with 12 bases in between. The length of the CDR3 is 14 residues. Germline loops: CDR1 MNHEY, CDR2 SVGAGI. DNA for the CDR3: TGTGCCAGCAGCAACCCCGGACGGAACACTGAAGCTTTCTTT. It encodes CASSNPGRNTEAFF.

The CDR3 here is CASSPRDRAYTEAFF. CDR3 coding DNA: TGTGCCAGCAGCCCCCGGGACAGGGCTTACACTGAAGCTTTCTTT. The rearrangement joins TRBV7-9 to TRBJ1-1, with 9 bases identical to TRBD1. This CDR3 contains 15 residues. Germline-derived CDR1 and CDR2 are SEHNR and FQNEAQ (reference sequence). The trim removed 5 bases at V and 3 bases at J, leaving 7 bases unmatched.

The J gene is TRBJ2-2, the V gene TRBV9; maybe TRBD1 (5 bases). The CDR3 has 13 amino acids. Looked up from germline, CDR1 is SGDLS and CDR2 is YYNGEE. The ends were cut back, 4 bases at V and 6 bases at J, with 10 bases in the middle. CDR3: CASSLPGSGELFF. In DNA form, the CDR3 reads TGTGCCAGCAGCCTTCCAGGGTCCGGGGAGCTGTTTTTT. Together with reference TRBV9 and TRBJ2-2, the CDR3 gives the full variable domain: DSGVTQTPKHLITATGQRVTLRCSPRSGDLSVYWYQQSLDQGLQFLIQYYNGEERAKGNILERFSAQQFPDLHSELNLSSLELGDSALYFCASSLPGSGELFFGEGSRLTVL.

The sample holds a few counts of this clone. The CDR3 nucleotides are TGTGCCAGCAGTGACCTCGGGGGCTATCAGCCCCAGCATTTT. Translating it yields CASSDLGGYQPQHF. The chain has TRBV27 and TRBJ1-5; a weak D match, TRBD1 (6 bases). Trimming took 5 bases from V and 5 from J, leaving 13 bases between them. In germline, CDR1 is MNHEY, CDR2 SMNVEV (reference sequence). This CDR3 has 14 residues.

This clone came up a few times. This chain links TRBV2 with TRBJ2-5; D gene ambiguous. The CDR3 contains 12 residues. Looked up from germline, CDR1 is SNHLY and CDR2 is FYNNEI. With 0 bases removed from V and 4 bases from J, the gap between germline ends came to 3 bases. This CDR3 is CASSEASETQYF. The CDR3 nucleotides read TGTGCCAGCAGTGAAGCGTCAGAGACCCAGTACTTC. The entire variable domain, with the rest obtained from reference TRBV2 and TRBJ2-5, is as follows: EPEVTQTPSHQVTQMGQEVILRCVPISNHLYFYWYRQILGQKVEFLVSFYNNEISEKSEIFDDQFSVERPDGSNFTLKIRSTKLEDSAMYFCASSEASETQYFGPGTRLLVL.

This clone was recorded once. One junction end disagrees with the germline gene, perhaps due to a read error. The J gene is TRBJ1-1, the V gene TRBV5-4; D is possibly TRBD1 (5 bases). Per the germline V gene, CDR1 is SGHNT and CDR2 is YYREEE (reference sequence). The CDR3 covers 18 residues. Written as DNA, the CDR3 is TGCGCCAGCAGCCAAGAACCGATCGGGGGGGTCGTGGACACTGAAGCTTTCTTT. The encoded protein is CASSQEPIGGVVDTEAFF.

The chain has TRBV9 and TRBJ2-1; tentative D call: TRBD2 (6 bases). Germline CDR1 is SGDLS and CDR2 is YYNGEE. V dropped 1 base and J dropped 3 bases, with 11 bases sitting between them. CDR3 length: 15 residues. Here the CDR3 reads CASSVSLADYNEQFF. Here the CDR3 DNA reads TGTGCCAGCAGCGTAAGTTTAGCGGACTACAATGAGCAGTTCTTC.

J is TRBJ2-7 and V is TRBV10-2, with D unresolved. The germline V gene encodes CDR1 WSHSY and CDR2 SAAADI. CDR3 length: 13 residues. Trimming took off 6 bases at V and 0 bases at J, with 9 bases between the two ends. As DNA, the CDR3 is TGCGCCAGCAGGACCGTAGACTCCTACGAGCAGTACTTC. This encodes CASRTVDSYEQYF.

The chain carries TRBV14 and TRBJ1-1; D gene unclear. CDR1 SGHDN and CDR2 FVKESK come from the germline V gene. The CDR3 covers 15 residues. The germline V and J ends were trimmed by 3 bases and 6 bases, with 17 bases remaining between them. In DNA, the CDR3 is TGTGCCAGCAGCCAGGAAAGGGTTTTGGGAGCTGAAGCTTTCTTT. This gives the protein CASSQERVLGAEAFF.

This clone was counted only a few times. The chain carries TRBV4-2 and TRBJ1-6, with unresolved D. V shed 0 bases and J shed 11 bases, with 5 bases lying between them. Per the germline V gene, CDR1 is LGHNA and CDR2 is YNFKEQ. This CDR3 comprises 12 residues. CDR3 region: CASSQDPAPLHF. In nucleotides, the CDR3 is TGTGCCAGCAGCCAAGATCCGGCACCCCTCCACTTT.

This clone showed up just once. CDR3 in DNA: TGTGCCAGCATTTCAACATCACTAGGTTACAATGAGCAGTTCTTC. Translation: CASISTSLGYNEQFF. The V and J genes are TRBV7-2 and TRBJ2-1; the D gene is possibly TRBD2 (5 bases). This CDR3 has 15 residues. Germline lookup yields CDR1 SGHTA and CDR2 FQGNSA. Trimming stripped 7 bases from V and 4 bases from J, with 17 bases between.

The genes are TRBV5-5 and TRBJ2-7, with D maybe TRBD2 (6 bases). The CDR3 sequence is 14 residues long. Trimming stripped 0 bases from V and 5 bases from J, with 12 bases between. The germline gives CDR1 SGHKS, CDR2 YYEKEE (reference sequence). The CDR3 DNA is TGTGCCAGCAGCTTGGCCGGGAGTATCAACGAGCAGTACTTC. Translation gives CASSLAGSINEQYF.

The rearrangement links TRBV6-1 to TRBJ2-1; the match to TRBD1 covers 9 bases. Germline values: CDR1 MNHNS, CDR2 SASEGT. The CDR3 is 15 amino acids. The V gene end was trimmed by 5 bases and the J gene end by 5 bases; junction bases not matched to a gene: 7. CDR3 DNA: TGTGCCAGCAGTCCTAGACAGGGGGTGCACAATGAGCAGTTCTTC. It specifies CASSPRQGVHNEQFF.

This clone was observed a few times. V and J are TRBV2 and TRBJ2-3; D ambiguous. The CDR3 consists of 14 residues. Germline CDR1 reads SNHLY; CDR2 reads FYNNEI. Trimming took off 2 bases at V and 3 bases at J, with 9 bases between the two ends. The CDR3 here is CASSESWGTDTQYF. CDR3 nucleotides: TGTGCCAGCAGTGAATCTTGGGGAACAGATACGCAGTATTTT.

This clone was recorded only once. This chain uses TRBV7-6 with TRBJ1-4; 7 positions match TRBD1. The V gene's germline CDR1 is SGHVS and CDR2 FNYEAQ. The CDR3 contains 13 residues. With V trimmed by 6 bases and J by 4 bases, 2 bases remained unmatched. The CDR3 region has the DNA TGTGCCAGCAGGACAGGGTATAATGAAAAACTGTTTTTT. This translates into CASRTGYNEKLFF.

This clone came up a few times. V and J are TRBV30 and TRBJ2-2, with TRBD1 identical over 7 bases. The V gene's germline CDR1 is GTSNPN and CDR2 SVGIG (reference sequence). The CDR3 contains 14 residues. V trimming: 4 bases; J trimming: 1 base; junction bases outside the gene matches: 3. CDR3 nucleotide sequence: TGTGCCTGGAAGAACAGGGGGAACACCGGGGAGCTGTTTTTT. Translating gives CAWKNRGNTGELFF.